The clone carrying this TCR beta chain was seen repeatedly, ten times or more. Its matching antigen is unknown. The CDR3 consists of 14 residues. The germline gives CDR1 SEHNR, CDR2 FQNEAQ (reference sequence). V was pared by 6 bases and J by 3 bases, with 6 bases of the junction left unmatched. Method: immunoSEQ multiplex PCR; TCRdb's copy keeps in-frame clones and lacks some. The table includes 150,000 or so clones, about 91% detected once. The data belong to a study of cytomegalovirus exposure and HLA in healthy donors. The donors were members of the validation cohort comprising approximately 110 subjects, separate from the approximately 630-subject first cohort. Findings and caveats of the study: According to a subsequent analysis, TCR clusters identified in the first cohort showed a tendency to co-occur across the roughly 120 validation repertoires.

The chain recombines TRBV7-9 with TRBJ2-7; 9 bases are shared with TRBD1. The specimen sequenced was PBMCs. The TCR sequence derives from a woman in her late teens or twenties in good health and CMV-seropositive. The CDR3 bases are TGTGCCAGCAGGAAGACAGGGGGAGGCTACGAGCAGTACTTC. Protein sequence: CASRKTGGGYEQYF.